The 22 T cell receptor beta chains below all came from one sample that was sequenced in a study of CD8 T cells in ankylosing spondylitis. TCRdb recomputed calls from the 5' RACE reads with MiXCR, one row per CDR3 protein. The sample records roughly 260,000 distinct CDR3 sequences, around 18% being singletons. What was sequenced was blood, either unsorted or a sorted T cell fraction (not recorded which). Receptor source: a male donor with ankylosing spondylitis or in good health (not recorded which).

This chain connects TRBV27 to TRBJ2-7; 9 nucleotides match TRBD1. The germline CDR1 and CDR2 sequences are MNHEY and SMNVEV (reference sequence). V lost 7 bases and J lost 3; bases outside the gene matches: 10. This CDR3 comprises 15 residues. The CDR3 DNA is TGTGCCAGCACCTTAGGGGGACAGGGATACTACGAGCAGTACGTC. This codes for CASTLGGQGYYEQYV.

The chain joins TRBV20-1 to TRBJ2-7; TRBD2 matches 9 bases. The CDR3 loop spans 13 amino acids. Looked up from germline, CDR1 is DFQATT and CDR2 is SNEGSKA (reference sequence). Germline trimming cut 3 bases from V and 3 bases from J; bases unmatched to any gene: 3. As DNA, the CDR3 is TGCAGTGCTAGGGCGGGGGGGGGCTACGAGCAGTACGTC. This encodes CSARAGGGYEQYV.

This clonotype was observed a handful of times. The chain carries TRBV5-1 and TRBJ2-3; D remains unclear. The CDR3 has 15 amino acids. Trimming pared 0 bases from V and 2 bases from J, leaving 10 bases between. In germline, CDR1 is SGHRS, CDR2 YFSETQ. The CDR3 DNA follows: TGCGCCAGCAGCTTGGATGCTGTGGTCACAGATACGCAGTATTTT. Protein sequence: CASSLDAVVTDTQYF.

Ten or more counts support this clonotype. The chain joins TRBV29-1 to TRBJ1-1; TRBD1 aligns across 11 bases. Losses at the gene ends were 4 bases for V and 4 bases for J; bases not matched to a gene: 5. The length of the CDR3 is 14 residues. The V gene's germline CDR1 is SQVTM and CDR2 ANQGSEA. CDR3 region: CSVGLGQGGTEAFF. DNA of the CDR3: TGCAGCGTTGGCCTGGGACAGGGGGGCACTGAAGCTTTCTTT.

This sequence joins TRBV5-1 and TRBJ2-7; no clear D. The germline V gene encodes CDR1 SGHRS and CDR2 YFSETQ. The CDR3 sequence is 15 residues long. V lost 4 bases to trimming and J lost 1 base, with 15 bases between them. The CDR3 DNA sequence: TGCGCCAGCAGCCAGCCGAGTAGGGTATCCTACGAGCAGTACGTC. Encoded protein: CASSQPSRVSYEQYV.

V is TRBV12-3 or TRBV12-4 and J is TRBJ2-2, with unresolved D. The V end was cut by 5 bases, the J end by 4 bases, with 11 bases between. This CDR3 region has 14 residues. The CDR3 region is CASSTNRVTGELFF. The CDR3 DNA is TGTGCCAGCAGTACAAACAGAGTCACCGGGGAGCTGTTTTTT.

The genes are TRBV3-1 and TRBJ1-6; D unresolved. Germline values: CDR1 LGHDT, CDR2 YNNKEL (reference sequence). Trimming pared 4 bases from V and 7 bases from J, leaving 11 bases between. The CDR3 has 14 amino acids. The CDR3 here is CASSRGLPNSPLHF. In DNA, the CDR3 is TGTGCCAGCAGCCGTGGCCTTCCCAATTCACCCCTCCACTTT.

This clonotype has just a few counts. The rearrangement uses TRBV29-1 and TRBJ1-2; the D is unclear. The CDR3 loop spans 13 amino acids. V was clipped by 2 bases and J by 2 bases, with 9 bases between them. CDR1 and CDR2 from the germline V gene are SQVTM and ANQGSEA. The CDR3 here is CSVESGQNYGYTF. CDR3 in DNA: TGCAGCGTTGAAAGTGGCCAGAACTATGGCTACACCTTC.

Comment on this clonotype: A clone one base away is much larger, so this may be a read error. The chain uses TRBV6-5 and TRBJ2-3, with unresolved D. Germline-derived CDR1 and CDR2 are MNHEY and SVGAGI. The CDR3 consists of 15 residues. For the CDR3, the DNA is TGTGTCAGCAGTTACTTTGGCATCGGCACAGATACGCAGTATTTT. Its translation is CVSSYFGIGTDTQYF.

As concerns this clonotype: Relative to the germline gene, one junction end is altered; a read error may explain this. This chain uses TRBV12-3 or TRBV12-4 with TRBJ1-2, with D possibly matching TRBD1 (6 bases). The CDR3 is made up of 11 amino acids. CDR3 coding DNA: TGTGTCAGCCAGGGGTTCGATGGCTACACCTTC. It codes for CVSQGFDGYTF.

V usage is TRBV5-1 and J usage is TRBJ2-1, with TRBD2 matching 12 bases. CDR1 and CDR2 (germline): SGHRS, YFSETQ. V lost 4 bases to trimming and J lost 0 bases; unmatched junction nucleotides: 11. This CDR3 comprises 19 residues. This chain's CDR3 is CASSPGLAGWTGSYNEQFF. DNA for the CDR3: TGCGCCAGCAGCCCCGGACTAGCGGGATGGACCGGCTCCTACAATGAGCAGTTCTTC.

This chain uses TRBV20-1 with TRBJ2-5; D is uncertain. This CDR3 has 13 residues. Deletions cut 3 bases from V and 2 bases from J, with 10 bases between. The germline V gene has CDR1 DFQATT and CDR2 SNEGSKA (reference sequence). Written as DNA, the CDR3 is TGCAGTGCTAGGGTCCTAGGACAAGAGACCCAGTACTTC. The encoded protein is CSARVLGQETQYF.

V usage is TRBV6-1 and J usage is TRBJ2-5; TRBD2 matches at 10 bases. This CDR3 is built from 14 residues. The V gene's germline CDR1 is MNHNS and CDR2 SASEGT. J gave up 9 bases and V 6 bases, and 10 bases lay outside the gene matches. The CDR3 spells CASSRSGGESAQYF. The DNA for the CDR3 is TGTGCCAGCAGCCGCAGCGGGGGGGAGTCGGCCCAGTACTTC.

This clonotype was observed a handful of times. J is TRBJ1-2 and V is TRBV6-5; 7 bases match TRBD1. The CDR3 covers 16 residues. Germline V gene lookup returns CDR1 MNHEY and CDR2 SVGAGI. The V and J ends lost 0 bases and 5 bases, in that order; junction bases with no gene match: 9. The CDR3 loop reads CASSYSPGTAFYGYTF. CDR3 sequence (DNA): TGTGCCAGCAGTTACTCACCCGGGACAGCCTTTTATGGCTACACCTTC.

This clonotype has ten or more counts. The rearrangement links TRBV25-1 to TRBJ1-5, with D tentatively TRBD1 (5 bases). Germline CDR1 and CDR2: MGHDK and SYGVNS. Trimming stripped 1 base from V and 2 bases from J, with 12 bases between. The CDR3 runs to 16 residues. CDR3 residues: CASSESGVGGNQPQHF. The CDR3 DNA reads TGTGCCAGCAGTGAATCGGGGGTGGGGGGCAATCAGCCCCAGCATTTT.

This clonotype occurred many times. The rearrangement joins TRBV20-1 to TRBJ1-1, with D unresolved. Trimming left V 2 bases short and J 6 bases short, with 19 bases between. Germline-derived CDR1 and CDR2 are DFQATT and SNEGSKA (reference sequence). CDR3 length equals 15 residues. The CDR3 here is CSARRVLEAKAEAFF. The CDR3 DNA sequence: TGCAGTGCTAGAAGGGTTCTGGAGGCTAAGGCTGAAGCTTTCTTT.

This clonotype was picked up one time. One base away lies a much larger clone, so this may be a sequencing read error. CDR3 in DNA: TGTGCCGCGGCGCAGCTAATCAACACTGAAGCTTTCTTT. Protein: CAAAQLINTEAFF. The chain combines TRBV28 with TRBJ1-1; D uncertain. CDR1 and CDR2 (germline): MDHEN, SYDVKM. Trimming pared 11 bases from V and 2 bases from J, leaving 15 bases between. The CDR3 contains 13 residues. The entire variable domain, with the rest obtained from reference TRBV28 and TRBJ1-1, is as follows: DVKVTQSSRYLVKRTGEKVFLECVQDMDHENMFWYRQDPGLGLRLIYFSYDVKMKEKGDIPEGYSVSREKKERFSLILESASTNQTSMYLCAAAQLINTEAFFGQGTRLTVV.

The chain uses TRBV13 and TRBJ2-1, with 14 positions matching TRBD2. Germline values: CDR1 PRHDT, CDR2 FYEKMQ (reference sequence). V lost 5 bases to trimming and J lost 9 bases; unmatched junction nucleotides: 6. The CDR3 contains 15 residues. The CDR3 coding sequence is TGTGCCAGCAGCCCGACTAGCGGGAGGGCCAGTGAGCAGTTCTTC. This sequence encodes CASSPTSGRASEQFF.

The chain carries TRBV21-1 and TRBJ2-7; the table calls TRBD2, which could not be checked here. TRBV21-1 is marked as a pseudogene. There are 16 residues in the CDR3. The CDR3 here is CASSQGLAGEMYEQYV. The CDR3 DNA sequence: TGTGCCAGCAGCCAGGGACTAGCGGGAGAGATGTACGAGCAGTACGTC.

Only a few counts were recorded for this clonotype. The chain links TRBV7-8 to TRBJ2-3; 10 nucleotides align to TRBD2. The V gene end was trimmed by 0 bases and the J gene end by 5 bases; junction bases not matched to a gene: 8. The germline CDR1 and CDR2 sequences are SGHVS and FQNEAQ. The CDR3 has 17 amino acids. Here the CDR3 reads CASSLAPPSGSGDTQYF. In DNA form, the CDR3 reads TGTGCCAGCAGCTTAGCGCCCCCTAGCGGGAGCGGAGATACGCAGTATTTT.

This clonotype was detected ten times or more. One end of the junction varies from germline; a read error may be responsible. V gene TRBV2 combines with J gene TRBJ1-2, with D hard to call. Germline V gene lookup returns CDR1 SNHLY and CDR2 FYNNEI. The CDR3 is 13 amino acids. The CDR3 loop is CASSEADTGGVSF. CDR3 DNA sequence: TGTGCCAGCAGTGAAGCTGACACCGGAGGAGTCTCCTTC.

This clonotype was seen ten or more times. The CDR3 coding sequence is TGCAGTGCTAGAGGGCCTACTAGCACAGATACGCAGTATTTT. Its translation: CSARGPTSTDTQYF. The chain employs TRBV20-1 and TRBJ2-3, with unresolved D. Trimming pared 1 base from V and 0 bases from J, leaving 8 bases between. The CDR3 extends over 14 amino acids. CDR1 and CDR2 from the germline V gene are DFQATT and SNEGSKA (reference sequence).